The sequence of this T cell receptor (beta chain) was determined in a study of blood T cell repertoires in COVID-19. Study at large: Specimens from acute and convalescent COVID-19 originated in the United States, Italy and Spain. The analysed material was cDNA or gDNA that came from T cells, B-cell-depleted T cells, or PBMCs.

The germline gives CDR1 MNHEY, CDR2 SMNVEV (reference sequence). The CDR3 consists of 16 residues. The trim removed 5 bases at V and 7 bases at J, leaving 9 bases unmatched. Authors' data handling: The authors estimated nucleated cell counts from reference gene primer amplification. Data came from immunoSEQ multiplex PCR; TCRdb stores just in-frame clones and leaves some out. D and trimming come from the DNA, and the V and J calls and clone size come from that table. The sample holds over 90,000 clones; approximately 78% are singletons and the top ten take about 9.3%. The clonotype comes from a man aged 55 to 70 with active or convalescent COVID-19. V usage is TRBV27 and J usage is TRBJ2-1; 12 nucleotides agree with TRBD2. Sequencing input: peripheral blood. CDR3 sequence (DNA): TGTGCCAGCAGTCCTGGTGGACTAGCGGGACTTAATGAGCAGTTCTTC. This gives the protein CASSPGGLAGLNEQFF.